A single sample is the source of the 19 T cell receptor beta chains below, sequenced in a study of blood T cell repertoires in COVID-19. Clones were read by immunoSEQ multiplex PCR, and TCRdb kept only the in-frame ones, dropping some. The data hold under 400,000 clones, with roughly nine tenths observed a single time. Input material: peripheral blood. Every receptor here comes from a woman aged 60-70 years with COVID-19, enrolled during active disease.

The rearrangement joins TRBV4-2 to TRBJ1-2; D perhaps matches TRBD1 (5 bases). The V end was cut by 3 bases, the J end by 6 bases, with 14 bases between. Germline V CDR1 and CDR2: LGHNA, YNFKEQ. CDR3 length: 14 residues. This CDR3 is CASSQTGEGHGYTF. CDR3 bases: TGTGCCAGCAGCCAGACGGGGGAGGGACATGGCTACACCTTC.

This chain connects TRBV3-1 (or the pseudogene TRBV3-2) to TRBJ2-4; no clear D. Trimming stripped 4 bases from V and 6 bases from J, with 7 bases between. Germline CDR1 is LGHDT and CDR2 is YNNKEL (reference sequence). This CDR3 contains 12 residues. The CDR3 protein is CASSPGGNIQYF. The CDR3 nucleotides read TGTGCCAGCAGCCCTGGCGGAAACATTCAGTACTTC.

The chain couples TRBV20-1 to TRBJ1-1; D perhaps matches TRBD1 (5 bases). This CDR3 contains 16 residues. Trimming removed 3 bases from V and 3 bases from J, with 20 bases in between. Per germline, CDR1 DFQATT and CDR2 SNEGSKA (reference sequence). The CDR3 region is CSASLGGSGLYTEAFF. CDR3 DNA: TGCAGTGCTAGTTTGGGGGGGAGCGGATTGTACACTGAAGCTTTCTTT.

V is TRBV5-8 and J is TRBJ2-6, with a possible D match to TRBD1 (6 bases). The germline V and J ends were trimmed by 7 bases and 0 bases, with 14 bases remaining between them. Germline CDR1 and CDR2: SGHTS and YDEGEE. The CDR3 runs 16 residues. Here the CDR3 reads CASRTADNSGANVLTF. CDR3 in DNA: TGTGCCAGCCGGACAGCAGACAACTCTGGGGCCAACGTCCTGACTTTC.

The chain is built from TRBV19 and TRBJ1-5, with D perhaps matching TRBD1 (6 bases). In germline, CDR1 is LNHDA, CDR2 SQIVND (reference sequence). The CDR3 has 14 residues. Trimming pared 3 bases from V and 5 bases from J, leaving 11 bases between. In nucleotides, the CDR3 is TGTGCCAGTAGTATTAGGGGGGGCTATCAGCCCCAGCATTTT. This gives the protein CASSIRGGYQPQHF. Filled out from reference TRBV19 and TRBJ1-5, the complete variable domain reads DGGITQSPKYLFRKEGQNVTLSCEQNLNHDAMYWYRQDPGQGLRLIYYSQIVNDFQKGDIAEGYSVSREKKESFPLTVTSAQKNPTAFYLCASSIRGGYQPQHFGDGTRLSIL.

This chain uses TRBV5-1 with TRBJ1-2; the match to TRBD1 covers 7 bases. The CDR3 covers 14 residues. The junction had 7 bases not matched to a gene; V was cut back by 0 bases and J by 8 bases. Germline lookup yields CDR1 SGHRS and CDR2 YFSETQ. CDR3 residues: CASSLETGQRGYTF. CDR3 nucleotide sequence: TGCGCCAGCAGCTTGGAGACAGGGCAAAGGGGCTACACCTTC.

In regard to this clone: The same CDR3 also results from other DNA sequences found in this sample. V and J are TRBV7-2 and TRBJ1-2; weak D call: TRBD1 (5 bases). Germline V gives CDR1 SGHTA, CDR2 FQGNSA. CDR3 size: 14 residues. V was shortened by 1 base and J by 2 bases, with 8 bases between the two germline ends. CDR3 residues: CASSLGAGNYGYTF. CDR3 coding DNA: TGTGCCAGCAGCTTAGGAGCAGGGAACTATGGCTACACCTTC.

The table lists this clone with a count of one. This chain links TRBV30 with TRBJ2-5, with D perhaps matching TRBD2 (5 bases). V lost 5 bases, J lost 1 base, and 14 bases lay in between. The CDR3 is 14 residues long. Germline values: CDR1 GTSNPN, CDR2 SVGIG (reference sequence). The CDR3 protein is CAWGVGSGQETQYF. The CDR3 coding sequence is TGTGCCTGGGGGGTAGGGAGCGGCCAAGAGACCCAGTACTTC. Full variable domain (rest looked up from reference TRBV30 and TRBJ2-5): SQTIHQWPATLVQPVGSPLSLECTVEGTSNPNLYWYRQAAGRGLQLLFYSVGIGQISSEVPQNLSASRPQDRQFILSSKKLLLSDSGFYLCAWGVGSGQETQYFGPGTRLLVL.

This sequence joins TRBV5-4 and TRBJ2-3, with D possibly matching TRBD2 (6 bases). CDR1 SGHNT and CDR2 YYREEE come from the germline V gene (reference sequence). CDR3 length: 15 residues. Trimming shortened V by 4 bases and J by 0 bases, and 12 bases separated the two germline ends. Here the CDR3 reads CASSKSGPSTDTQYF. In DNA, the CDR3 is TGTGCCAGCAGCAAGAGCGGGCCTAGCACAGATACGCAGTATTTT.

V is TRBV18 and J is TRBJ2-2; no clear D. The CDR3 totals 15 residues. Germline V gene sequence: CDR1 KGHSH, CDR2 LQKENI. The V and J ends lost 2 bases and 0 bases respectively, with 7 bases between them. The CDR3 DNA reads TGTGCCAGCTCACCAGGCGGTTCGAACACCGGGGAGCTGTTTTTT. Protein: CASSPGGSNTGELFF.

The chain combines TRBV6-5 with TRBJ2-3, with TRBD1 as a possible D gene (5 bases). The germline V gene encodes CDR1 MNHEY and CDR2 SVGAGI. V was cut by 2 bases and J by 0 bases, with 6 bases left in between. This CDR3 is 14 amino acids long. CDR3 sequence: CASSYRGSTDTQYF. The CDR3 bases are TGTGCCAGCAGTTACAGGGGAAGCACAGATACGCAGTATTTT.

The chain joins TRBV19 to TRBJ2-3, with 10 bases lining up with TRBD2. The V segment lost 6 bases and the J segment 1 base; nucleotides outside the gene matches: 4. CDR1 and CDR2 from the germline V gene are LNHDA and SQIVND (reference sequence). CDR3 length: 15 residues. The CDR3, as DNA: TGTGCCAGTAGACGGCTAGCGGGGGGCACAGATACGCAGTATTTT. Amino acids: CASRRLAGGTDTQYF.

The chain employs TRBV28 and TRBJ1-2; D is perhaps TRBD1 (6 bases). The CDR3 extends over 14 amino acids. Trimming cost V 8 bases and J 8 bases, with 21 bases left between them. Per germline, CDR1 MDHEN and CDR2 SYDVKM. The CDR3 nucleotides read TGTGCCAGCGGAGGGGGGGGGCTGGCGGGCGGCTACACCTTC. Encoded protein: CASGGGGLAGGYTF.

Comment on this clone: No conserved phenylalanine or tryptophan ends this CDR3, so it is likely a read error. The DNA is left out, because the CDR3 cannot be placed on it with certainty; the CDR3 is given as TCRdb lists it. V is TRBV2 and J is TRBJ1-2; the table's D call, TRBD1, was not checked against the DNA. The CDR3 has 10 amino acids, counting both end residues. The V gene's germline CDR1 is SNHLY and CDR2 FYNNEI. The CDR3 loop is CASSEGTPSL.

This clone showed up just once. V gene TRBV14 combines with J gene TRBJ1-3; 9 nucleotides line up with TRBD1. The CDR3 is made up of 16 amino acids. J was trimmed by 2 bases and V by 4 bases; bases with no gene match: 6. Germline CDR1 and CDR2: SGHDN and FVKESK. The CDR3 coding sequence is TGTGCCAGCAGCCGGTCCGGGACAGGGACTGGAAACACCATATATTTT. This translates into CASSRSGTGTGNTIYF.

This clone was picked up one time. This chain uses TRBV28 with TRBJ1-1; D might be TRBD1 (6 bases). V lost 2 bases and J 4 bases, leaving 14 bases between the germline ends. The CDR3 has 15 residues. Germline assignment: CDR1 MDHEN and CDR2 SYDVKM. CDR3 sequence reads: CASSLSGGAFTEAFF. CDR3 in DNA: TGTGCCAGCAGTTTAAGTGGGGGGGCGTTCACTGAAGCTTTCTTT.

The rearrangement links TRBV28 to TRBJ1-1; D is undetermined. The germline V gene encodes CDR1 MDHEN and CDR2 SYDVKM. CDR3 length: 13 amino acids. Trimming cost V 8 bases and J 1 base, with 11 bases left between them. CDR3 nucleotide sequence: TGTGCCAGCGGCGGTGGTACGAACACTGAAGCTTTCTTT. Translating it yields CASGGGTNTEAFF.

This clone was seen only once. This chain links TRBV2 with TRBJ1-5; 7 nucleotides match TRBD1. Germline values: CDR1 SNHLY, CDR2 FYNNEI. The CDR3 is 14 amino acids. Losses at the gene ends were 7 bases for V and 7 bases for J; bases not matched to a gene: 10. DNA for the CDR3: TGTGCCAGCATCGCGGACAGGAGAGAGCAGCCCCAGCATTTT. The encoded protein is CASIADRREQPQHF.

The rearrangement joins TRBV28 to TRBJ1-6, with 7 bases fitting TRBD1. This CDR3 comprises 16 residues. With 2 bases clipped from V and 9 bases from J, the junction kept 10 bases outside the gene matches. Germline V gene lookup returns CDR1 MDHEN and CDR2 SYDVKM. CDR3 in DNA: TGTGCCAGCAGTTTACCCCCCAGGGGGGTGGGTTCACCCCTCCACTTT. Translating gives CASSLPPRGVGSPLHF.